Sequencing of this T cell receptor beta chain was carried out in a study of control samples from healthy donors and cancer patients. V was cut by 4 bases and J by 0 bases, with 17 bases left in between. The CDR3 spans 17 residues. Germline V gene sequence: CDR1 SGHRS, CDR2 YFSETQ. Clones were read by immunoSEQ multiplex PCR, and TCRdb kept only the in-frame ones, dropping some. The sample holds some 200,000 clones; roughly 91% are singletons and the top ten take more than 1.2%. The chain joins TRBV5-1 to TRBJ1-3; the D is unclear. This TCR was sampled from a man aged 18-30 years in good health. The specimen sequenced was blood. Written as DNA, the CDR3 is TGCGCCAGCAGCCCCGGGCGGACGGGAAGCTCTGGAAACACCATATATTTT. It is translated as CASSPGRTGSSGNTIYF.